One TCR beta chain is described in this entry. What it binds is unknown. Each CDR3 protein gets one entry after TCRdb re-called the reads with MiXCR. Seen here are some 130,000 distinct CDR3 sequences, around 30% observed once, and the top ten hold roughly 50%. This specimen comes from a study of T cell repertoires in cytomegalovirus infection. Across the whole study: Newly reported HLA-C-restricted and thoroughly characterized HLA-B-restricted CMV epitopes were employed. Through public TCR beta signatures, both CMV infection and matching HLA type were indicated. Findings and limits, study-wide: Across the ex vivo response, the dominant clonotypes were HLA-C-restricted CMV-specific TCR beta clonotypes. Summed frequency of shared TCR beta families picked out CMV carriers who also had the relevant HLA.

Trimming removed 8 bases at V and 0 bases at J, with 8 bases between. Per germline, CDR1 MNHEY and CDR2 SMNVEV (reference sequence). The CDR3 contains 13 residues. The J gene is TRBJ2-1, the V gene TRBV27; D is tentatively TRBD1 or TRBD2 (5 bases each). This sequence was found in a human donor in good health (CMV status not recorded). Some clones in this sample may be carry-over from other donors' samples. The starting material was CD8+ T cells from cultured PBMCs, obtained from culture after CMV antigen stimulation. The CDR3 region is CASGDRSYNEQFF. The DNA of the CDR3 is TGTGCCAGCGGGGACCGCTCCTACAATGAGCAGTTCTTC.